These T cell receptor beta chains were read from a single sample in a study of T cell repertoires in cytomegalovirus infection. Via MiXCR, TCRdb re-called the reads, giving one row per CDR3 protein. The table includes more than 400,000 distinct CDR3 sequences, more than 25% detected once. Sequencing was carried out using PBMCs. The receptors stem from a human donor in good health (CMV status not recorded). Some clones in this sample may be carry-over from other donors' samples. Each CDR3 is given without its conserved first and last residue. Fields, in order: V gene, J gene, D gene, CDR3 protein. D genes are given only for firm matches.

TRBV7-9	TRBJ1-2	TRBD1	ASSLSGDRGDYGYT
TRBV20-1	TRBJ1-4	TRBD1	SARDRGLSNEKLF
TRBV20-1	TRBJ2-3	-	SARDRGGAARLQY
TRBV6-1	TRBJ1-2	-	ASKEDTYYGYT
TRBV7-2	TRBJ2-5	-	ASSLGIGETQY
TRBV7-2	TRBJ2-1	TRBD2	ASSLSQREYGNEQF
TRBV9	TRBJ1-2	-	ASNDRMDGYT
TRBV19	TRBJ2-3	TRBD2	AAGASGTDTQY
TRBV5-6	TRBJ2-7	-	ASSLATGAKIYEQY
TRBV20-1	TRBJ1-5	-	SASQTDYQPQH
TRBV6-2/TRBV6-3	TRBJ2-4	-	ASSYSAVRLSQY
TRBV6-2/TRBV6-3	TRBJ1-2	-	ASSWGNGGTDGYT
TRBV29-1	TRBJ2-2	TRBD1	SVQGARTGELF
TRBV12-3/TRBV12-4	TRBJ1-5	TRBD1	ASSLYRGDQPQH
TRBV5-4	TRBJ2-5	-	ASSLVPGDTETQY
TRBV7-9	TRBJ1-3	-	ASSLAGQGAGNTIY
TRBV6-2/TRBV6-3	TRBJ1-3	-	ASKRISGNTIY
TRBV7-9	TRBJ2-7	-	ASSLAAGYEQY
TRBV28	TRBJ2-7	-	ASSFRGRSPNYEQY
TRBV6-6	TRBJ2-6	-	ASSYPTVLSSGANVLT
TRBV7-6	TRBJ2-2	-	ASSFSGRTAGELF
TRBV28	TRBJ1-1	TRBD1	ASSPSGQGYTEAF
TRBV20-1	TRBJ2-7	-	SARSRDSYEQY
TRBV7-2	TRBJ2-2	-	ASSFWGNTGELF
TRBV6-2/TRBV6-3	TRBJ2-1	-	ASSSLPQHNEQF
TRBV11-2	TRBJ2-1	-	ASSLAGTAQEQF
TRBV7-9	TRBJ2-7	TRBD2	ASSLRREGLREQY
TRBV7-2	TRBJ2-3	TRBD1	ASSLAGGNGATDTQY
TRBV29-1	TRBJ2-4	TRBD2	SVTSGSTLFKNIQY
TRBV7-2	TRBJ2-2	-	ASNPIPPGELF
TRBV6-8	TRBJ2-5	-	ASSYSKSGTQETQY
TRBV28	TRBJ2-7	-	ASTLPGQTYEQY
TRBV12-3/TRBV12-4	TRBJ2-3	TRBD2	ASSLGLAGRTGTQY
TRBV6-5	TRBJ2-1	-	ASSYTGNNEQF
TRBV7-4	TRBJ1-3	-	ASSLARISGNTIY